This passage covers 10 T cell receptor beta chains from one sample sequenced in a study of control samples from healthy donors and cancer patients. Repertoires were generated with immunoSEQ multiplex PCR, while TCRdb's copy carries only in-frame clones and drops some. Among about 180,000 clones, 94% were seen once, and the ten largest hold approximately 1.5%. The material sequenced was blood. These receptors were obtained from a woman younger than 30 in good health.

This clone was detected only once. The chain joins TRBV18 to TRBJ2-5; D is unresolved. V was clipped by 3 bases and J by 5 bases, with 22 bases between them. CDR1 and CDR2 (germline): KGHSH, LQKENI. CDR3 length: 17 amino acids. The CDR3 here is CASSPQRGSGSEETQYF. The CDR3 nucleotides read TGTGCCAGCTCACCCCAACGTGGCTCAGGTTCGGAGGAGACCCAGTACTTC. The whole variable domain, filled in from reference TRBV18 and TRBJ2-5, reads NAGVMQNPRHLVRRRGQEARLRCSPMKGHSHVYWYRQLPEEGLKFMVYLQKENIIDESGMPKERFSAEFPKEGPSILRIQQVVRGDSAAYFCASSPQRGSGSEETQYFGPGTRLLVL.

The chain recombines TRBV27 with TRBJ1-4; D is uncertain. The CDR3 covers 14 residues. Germline assignment: CDR1 MNHEY and CDR2 SMNVEV (reference sequence). With 3 bases removed from V and 4 bases from J, the gap between germline ends came to 9 bases. In DNA form, the CDR3 reads TGTGCCAGCAGTTTCTCGGGATATAATGAAAAACTGTTTTTT. As protein: CASSFSGYNEKLFF.

The rearrangement links TRBV18 to TRBJ2-7; 10 bases map to TRBD2. The V and J ends lost 6 bases and 7 bases, in that order; junction bases with no gene match: 9. The germline V gene has CDR1 KGHSH and CDR2 LQKENI. This CDR3 contains 14 residues. The CDR3 DNA sequence: TGTGCCAGCTCTCAAAGCGGGAGGGCAGGTGAGCAGTACTTC. The encoded protein is CASSQSGRAGEQYF. The complete variable domain, with remaining parts taken from reference TRBV18 and TRBJ2-7, reads NAGVMQNPRHLVRRRGQEARLRCSPMKGHSHVYWYRQLPEEGLKFMVYLQKENIIDESGMPKERFSAEFPKEGPSILRIQQVVRGDSAAYFCASSQSGRAGEQYFGPGTRLTVT.

This chain joins TRBV5-1 and TRBJ1-4; D is undetermined. From germline, CDR1 is SGHRS and CDR2 YFSETQ. V was clipped by 3 bases and J by 8 bases, with 17 bases between them. The length of the CDR3 is 15 residues. The chain's CDR3 is CASSWWADPGEKLFF. The CDR3 DNA reads TGCGCCAGCAGCTGGTGGGCGGATCCGGGAGAAAAACTGTTTTTT.

The V gene is TRBV10-2, the J gene TRBJ2-1; a weak D match, TRBD2 (6 bases). Germline loops: CDR1 WSHSY, CDR2 SAAADI. V lost 3 bases, J lost 2 bases, and 14 bases lay in between. The CDR3 has 16 residues. The CDR3 nucleotides are TGCGCCAGCAGTGACTTTGGCGGGGCCCCCTACAATGAGCAGTTCTTC. Translating it yields CASSDFGGAPYNEQFF.

This clone was seen only once. The CDR3 DNA reads TGTGCCAGTAGTTCCGGGACAGGGTACAATGAGCAGTTCTTC. Translating gives CASSSGTGYNEQFF. V usage is TRBV19 and J usage is TRBJ2-1, with TRBD1 matching 9 bases. Germline lookup yields CDR1 LNHDA and CDR2 SQIVND (reference sequence). Unmatched junction bases numbered 3, after V lost 5 bases and J lost 4 bases. The CDR3 has 14 residues. The whole variable domain, remainder taken from reference TRBV19 and TRBJ2-1, is DGGITQSPKYLFRKEGQNVTLSCEQNLNHDAMYWYRQDPGQGLRLIYYSQIVNDFQKGDIAEGYSVSREKKESFPLTVTSAQKNPTAFYLCASSSGTGYNEQFFGPGTRLTVL.

CDR3 sequence (DNA): TGTGCCAGCAGTCACCTCGACAGGTCATATGGCTACACCTTC. This encodes CASSHLDRSYGYTF. This chain connects TRBV6-2 or TRBV6-3 to TRBJ1-2, with D tentatively TRBD1 (6 bases). Trimming took off 5 bases at V and 5 bases at J, with 15 bases between the two ends. The CDR3 is made up of 14 amino acids. From germline, CDR1 is MNHEY and CDR2 SVGEGT.

The chain uses TRBV5-5 and TRBJ1-5; TRBD1 might be the D (5 bases). V was cut by 0 bases and J by 6 bases, with 13 bases left in between. This CDR3 contains 15 residues. The germline CDR1 and CDR2 sequences are SGHKS and YYEKEE (reference sequence). CDR3 bases: TGTGCCAGCAGCTTGGGGGGCCCCGCGGGTCAGCCCCAGCATTTT. It is translated as CASSLGGPAGQPQHF.

Only one count was recorded for this clone. The chain carries TRBV4-2 and TRBJ1-5, with D perhaps TRBD1 (5 bases). Trimming left V 0 bases short and J 0 bases short, with 9 bases between. Germline lookup yields CDR1 LGHNA and CDR2 YNFKEQ. The CDR3 extends over 16 amino acids. As DNA, the CDR3 is TGTGCCAGCAGCCAAGATCCGGGGGTTAGCAATCAGCCCCAGCATTTT. Protein sequence: CASSQDPGVSNQPQHF.

This clone was detected a few times. This sequence joins TRBV4-3 and TRBJ1-2; no reliable D call. The germline V and J ends were trimmed by 0 bases and 4 bases, with 9 bases remaining between them. The CDR3 runs to 14 residues. Germline-derived CDR1 and CDR2 are LGHNA and YSLEER. CDR3 in DNA: TGCGCCAGCAGCCAAGATCCCGCGAGCTATGGCTACACCTTC. Its protein is CASSQDPASYGYTF.